The clone carrying this TCR beta chain was observed a single time. Its specificity is not known. A multiplex PCR was run with 60 Vbeta primers and 13 Jbeta primers. Generated by immunoSEQ multiplex PCR, the TCRdb table keeps only in-frame clones and is missing some. The sample carries fewer than 200,000 clones, around 80% recorded once. Trimming removed 2 bases from V and 0 bases from J, with 10 bases in between. The CDR3 has 15 residues. Germline-derived CDR1 and CDR2 are SGHKS and YYEKEE (reference sequence). These data come from a study of cytomegalovirus exposure and HLA in healthy donors. Overall study results and limits: Sequencing likely produced, as an artifact, a cluster of highly shared sequence variants. DRB1 showed the most TCR associations and HLA-C the fewest in a later analysis, as rates varied by HLA locus. Most CMV-associated TCR beta chains appeared HLA-restricted in a later analysis. Among the CMV-associated chains, a few were confirmed in vitro as specific for CMV antigens.

The origin of this receptor is a woman between 50 and 59 years old in good health and CMV-seropositive. The chain has TRBV5-5 and TRBJ2-3; D gene unclear. Sequencing used PBMCs. CDR3 sequence reads: CASSFGTLSTDTQYF. The CDR3 DNA reads TGTGCCAGCAGCTTTGGCACCCTTAGCACAGATACGCAGTATTTT. Based on the CDR3 plus reference TRBV5-5 and TRBJ2-3, the full variable domain is DAGVTQSPTHLIKTRGQQVTLRCSPISGHKSVSWYQQVLGQGPQFIFQYYEKEERGRGNFPDRFSARQFPNYSSELNVNALLLGDSALYLCASSFGTLSTDTQYFGPGTRLTVL.